The TCR beta chain described here comes from a study of human T cells and chemical hapten exposure. Time point noted: patch test 1, 2 weeks after DPC sensitization. Treatment denoted: therapeutic diphenylcyclopropenone sensitization with weekly scalp DPC. TCRdb redid the calling of the RACE reads with MiXCR, one entry per CDR3 protein. The repertoire holds about 120,000 distinct CDR3 sequences, with 12% as singletons. The germline gives CDR1 MNHEY, CDR2 SVGAGI. Trimming cost V 6 bases and J 7 bases, with 19 bases left between them. The CDR3 loop spans 14 amino acids. The sequence derives from a woman in her 50s with alopecia areata. Some clones in this sample may be carry-over from other donors' samples. The chain couples TRBV6-5 to TRBJ2-7; tentatively, D is TRBD1 (7 bases). Source: whole blood, taken in connection with sensitization to the hapten diphenylcyclopropenone (DPC). The CDR3 reads CASRRPDRAGEQYF. CDR3 nucleotides: TGTGCCAGCAGACGCCCTGACAGGGCGGGAGAGCAGTACTTC.